The 3 T cell receptor beta chains below were found in one sample sequenced in a study of CDR3 diversity in severe acne. TCRdb redid the calling of the PCR reads with MiXCR, one entry per CDR3 protein. The sample shows more than 85,000 distinct CDR3 sequences, 45% to 60% of them seen only once. Sequencing used blood. Receptors were obtained from a male donor with acne.

This clonotype showed up just a few times. A much larger clone is a single base away; this may be a read error. The chain uses TRBV7-3 and TRBJ2-3, with 8 bases identical to TRBD2. The V gene's germline CDR1 is SGHTA and CDR2 FQGTGA. The V gene end was trimmed by 3 bases and the J gene end by 4 bases; junction bases not matched to a gene: 9. The CDR3 covers 16 residues. This CDR3 reads CASSFGQRESPDTQYF. In nucleotides, the CDR3 is TGTGCCAGCAGCTTTGGACAGCGGGAGTCCCCAGATACGCAGTATTTT.

The V and J genes are TRBV28 and TRBJ2-2; 7 bases map to TRBD2. The germline CDR1 and CDR2 sequences are MDHEN and SYDVKM. J gave up 13 bases and V 10 bases, and 27 bases lay outside the gene matches. The length of the CDR3 is 17 residues. CDR3: CANPRGQLRERSGWLFF. The CDR3 nucleotides read TGTGCCAACCCTCGTGGACAATTGCGGGAGAGGTCCGGGTGGCTGTTTTTT.

Regarding this clonotype: The junction shows a germline mismatch at one end, possibly a read error. This sequence joins TRBV2 and TRBJ1-1, with a tentative D call TRBD1 (5 bases). The CDR3 totals 10 residues. Germline V gives CDR1 SNHLY, CDR2 FYNNEI. CDR3 nucleotides: TGTGCCAGCAGGGGGACGGCAACCGTATTT. It yields the protein CASRGTATVF.